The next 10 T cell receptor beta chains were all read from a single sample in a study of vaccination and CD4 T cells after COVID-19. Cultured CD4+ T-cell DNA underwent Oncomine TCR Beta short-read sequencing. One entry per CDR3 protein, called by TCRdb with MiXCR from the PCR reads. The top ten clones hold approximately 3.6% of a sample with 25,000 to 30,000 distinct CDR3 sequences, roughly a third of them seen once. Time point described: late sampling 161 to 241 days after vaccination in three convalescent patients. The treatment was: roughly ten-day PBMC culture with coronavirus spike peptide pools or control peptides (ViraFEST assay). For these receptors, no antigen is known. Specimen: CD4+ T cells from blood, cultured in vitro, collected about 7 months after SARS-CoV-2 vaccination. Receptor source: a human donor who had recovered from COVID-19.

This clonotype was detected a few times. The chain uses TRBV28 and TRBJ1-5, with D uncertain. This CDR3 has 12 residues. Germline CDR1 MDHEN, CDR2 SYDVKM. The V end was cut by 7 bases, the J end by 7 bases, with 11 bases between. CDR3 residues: CASMGGNQPQHF. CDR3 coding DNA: TGTGCCAGCATGGGAGGGAACCAGCCCCAGCATTTT.

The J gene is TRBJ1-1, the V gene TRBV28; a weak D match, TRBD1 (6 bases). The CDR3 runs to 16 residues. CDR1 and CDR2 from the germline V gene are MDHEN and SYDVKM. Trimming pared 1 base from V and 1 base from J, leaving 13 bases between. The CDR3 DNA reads TGTGCCAGCAGTTTATTCCGGTCGGGGGCGAACACTGAAGCTTTCTTT. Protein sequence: CASSLFRSGANTEAFF. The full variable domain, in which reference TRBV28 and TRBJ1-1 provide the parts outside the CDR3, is DVKVTQSSRYLVKRTGEKVFLECVQDMDHENMFWYRQDPGLGLRLIYFSYDVKMKEKGDIPEGYSVSREKKERFSLILESASTNQTSMYLCASSLFRSGANTEAFFGQGTRLTVV.

CDR3 in amino acids: CASRVRAGHQETQYF. CDR3 in DNA: TGTGCCAGCCGGGTCCGAGCGGGGCATCAAGAGACCCAGTACTTC. The rearrangement joins TRBV27 to TRBJ2-5; 7 bases are shared with TRBD2. The CDR3 is 15 residues long. V lost 8 bases to trimming and J lost 2 bases; unmatched junction nucleotides: 11. CDR1 and CDR2 (germline): MNHEY, SMNVEV (reference sequence).

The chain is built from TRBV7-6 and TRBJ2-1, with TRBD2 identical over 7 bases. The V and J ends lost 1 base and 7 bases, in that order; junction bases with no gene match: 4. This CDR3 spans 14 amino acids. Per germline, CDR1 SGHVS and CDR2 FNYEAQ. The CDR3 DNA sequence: TGTGCCAGCAGCTTAGGCGGGAGTGGGAATGAGCAGTTCTTC. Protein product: CASSLGGSGNEQFF.

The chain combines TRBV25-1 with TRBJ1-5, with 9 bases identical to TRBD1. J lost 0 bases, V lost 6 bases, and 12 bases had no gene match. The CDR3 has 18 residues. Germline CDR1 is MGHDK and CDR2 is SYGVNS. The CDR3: CASRSPGQGTYSNQPQHF. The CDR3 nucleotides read TGTGCCAGCAGGTCACCGGGACAGGGTACCTATAGCAATCAGCCCCAGCATTTT.

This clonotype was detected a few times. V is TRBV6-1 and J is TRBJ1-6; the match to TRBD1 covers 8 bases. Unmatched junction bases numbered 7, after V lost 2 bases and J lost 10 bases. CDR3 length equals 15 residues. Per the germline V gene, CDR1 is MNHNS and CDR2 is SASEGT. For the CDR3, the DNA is TGTGCCAGCAGTGAAAGGGAGGACAGGGACTCACCCCTCCACTTT. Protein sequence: CASSEREDRDSPLHF.

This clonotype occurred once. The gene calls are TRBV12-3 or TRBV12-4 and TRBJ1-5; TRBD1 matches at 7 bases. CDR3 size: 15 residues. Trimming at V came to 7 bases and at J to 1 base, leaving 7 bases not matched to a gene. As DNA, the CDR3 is TGTGCCAGCACCAGACAGGGTGGCAGCAATCAGCCCCAGCATTTT. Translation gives CASTRQGGSNQPQHF.

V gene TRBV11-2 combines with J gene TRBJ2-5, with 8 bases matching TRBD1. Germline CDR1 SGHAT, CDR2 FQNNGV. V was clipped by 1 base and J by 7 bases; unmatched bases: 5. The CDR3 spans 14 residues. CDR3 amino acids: CASSLVPGTGTQYF. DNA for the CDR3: TGTGCCAGCAGCTTAGTCCCCGGGACAGGGACCCAGTACTTC. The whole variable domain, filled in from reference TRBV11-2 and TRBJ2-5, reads EAGVAQSPRYKIIEKRQSVAFWCNPISGHATLYWYQQILGQGPKLLIQFQNNGVVDDSQLPKDRFSAERLKGVDSTLKIQPAKLEDSAVYLCASSLVPGTGTQYFGPGTRLLVL.

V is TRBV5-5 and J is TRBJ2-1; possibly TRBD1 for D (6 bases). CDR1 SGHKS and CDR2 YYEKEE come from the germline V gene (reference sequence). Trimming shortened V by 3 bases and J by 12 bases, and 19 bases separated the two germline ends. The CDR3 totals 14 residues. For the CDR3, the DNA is TGTGCCAGCAGCTCTGTAGGAAGGGGGATGGGGCAGTTCTTC. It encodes CASSSVGRGMGQFF.

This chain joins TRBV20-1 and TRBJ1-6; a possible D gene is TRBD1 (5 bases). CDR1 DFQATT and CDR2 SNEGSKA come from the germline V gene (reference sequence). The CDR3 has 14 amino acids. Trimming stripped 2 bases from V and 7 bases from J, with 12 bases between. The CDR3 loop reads CSARTRVPNSPLHF. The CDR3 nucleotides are TGCAGTGCTAGAACCAGGGTACCAAATTCACCCCTCCACTTT.